A selection of T cell receptor beta chains follows, all from one sample in a study of blood T cells in healthy people across ages. From the 5' RACE reads, TCRdb called clonotypes with MiXCR, one entry per CDR3 protein. The sample records hundreds of thousands of distinct CDR3 sequences, about 30% being singletons. The sequenced material came from blood. The receptors come from a woman of 80 years or more in good health. The CDR3 runs from the conserved cysteine through the conserved F or W. The order of the fields is CDR3 protein, CDR3 DNA, J gene, D gene, V gene, clone size. A D gene is named only where the DNA matches it firmly. Expanded clones are given a class, and other clones once, few, many or no size at all.

CASSQDWDFDQPQHF | TGTGCCAGCAGCCAAGATTGGGACTTCGATCAGCCCCAGCATTTT | TRBJ1-5 | . | TRBV4-2 | .
CASSLGPFTNEKLFF | TGTGCCAGCAGCTTGGGTCCTTTTACTAATGAAAAACTGTTTTTT | TRBJ1-4 | . | TRBV5-5 | many
CASSFTGTEAFF | TGTGCCAGCAGCTTTACAGGGACTGAAGCTTTCTTT | TRBJ1-1 | . | TRBV11-2 | few
CSASENQETQYF | TGCAGCGCCTCCGAGAACCAAGAGACCCAGTACTTC | TRBJ2-5 | . | TRBV29-1 | many
CSARDAGGFGNQPQHF | TGCAGTGCTAGAGATGCAGGGGGCTTTGGCAATCAGCCCCAGCATTTT | TRBJ1-5 | TRBD1 | TRBV20-1 | many
CSAHKGGVTGYTF | TGCAGTGCTCATAAAGGTGGGGTCACGGGCTACACCTTC | TRBJ1-2 | . | TRBV20-1 | many
CASTGRASSYNEQYF | TGTGCCAGCACCGGGCGGGCGAGCTCCTACAATGAGCAGTACTTC | TRBJ2-7 | . | TRBV14 | few
CASSRAGGPGETQYF | TGTGCCAGCAGCCGAGCGGGGGGGCCAGGGGAGACCCAGTACTTC | TRBJ2-5 | TRBD2 | TRBV7-6 | many
CASSPPAAGPHTDTRYF | TGTGCCAGCAGTCCCCCGGCCGCGGGGCCTCACACAGATACGCGGTATTTT | TRBJ2-3 | . | TRBV6-1 | .
CASSSDRGTRYEQYF | TGTGCCAGCAGCTCGGACAGGGGGACCCGCTACGAGCAGTACTTC | TRBJ2-7 | TRBD1 | TRBV7-2 | .
CASFTTSGGEYTQYF | TGTGCCAGCTTCACGACTAGCGGGGGCGAATATACGCAGTATTTT | TRBJ2-3 | TRBD2 | TRBV18 | many
CASSRLEDNVLTF | TGTGCCAGCAGCCGACTAGAGGACAACGTCCTGACTTTC | TRBJ2-6 | . | TRBV7-9 | .
CASLAGFSTDTQYF | TGTGCCAGCCTAGCGGGTTTTAGCACAGATACGCAGTATTTT | TRBJ2-3 | TRBD2 | TRBV18 | .
CASSASVSPLHF | TGTGCCAGCAGTGCCAGCGTTTCACCCCTCCACTTT | TRBJ1-6 | . | TRBV6-5 | .
CASSLDRVKGTEAFF | TGTGCCAGCAGTTTAGACAGGGTTAAGGGCACTGAAGCTTTCTTT | TRBJ1-1 | . | TRBV12-3/TRBV12-4 | many
CASSNQAGAGANVLTF | TGCGCCAGCAGCAACCAGGCGGGGGCTGGGGCCAACGTCCTGACTTTC | TRBJ2-6 | TRBD2 | TRBV5-1 | many
CASSAGQGPRQFF | TGTGCCAGCAGTGCCGGACAGGGTCCCAGGCAGTTCTTC | TRBJ2-1 | TRBD1 | TRBV6-1 | many
CSARDGEREPYGYTF | TGCAGTGCTAGAGATGGCGAGAGGGAACCCTATGGCTACACCTTC | TRBJ1-2 | . | TRBV20-1 | .
CASSQGQGAIYGYTF | TGCGCCAGCAGCCAAGGACAGGGGGCGATCTATGGCTACACCTTC | TRBJ1-2 | TRBD1 | TRBV4-3 | many
CATSEAGTGVEQYF | TGTGCCACCAGTGAAGCCGGGACAGGTGTTGAGCAGTACTTC | TRBJ2-4 | TRBD1 | TRBV24-1 | many